The 10 T cell receptor beta chains given below trace back to one sample, sequenced in a study of graft-versus-host responses after intestinal transplantation. Data came from immunoSEQ multiplex PCR; TCRdb stores just in-frame clones and leaves some out. Among approximately 60,000 clones listed, over 90% were seen once. Their recognized antigens are unknown. The source material was unstimulated CD8+ T cells sorted from spleen or lymph node cells, sampled before transplant. The receptors here all came from a human donor who was the organ donor for an intestinal transplant.

The gene calls are TRBV5-1 and TRBJ2-1; 9 bases line up with TRBD2. The J segment lost 2 bases and the V segment lost 4 bases, leaving 7 bases of the junction unmatched. This CDR3 has 16 amino acids. CDR1 and CDR2 from the germline V gene are SGHRS and YFSETQ. In nucleotides, the CDR3 is TGCGCCAGCAGCCCTTTGCGGGAGGGCCCCTACAATGAGCAGTTCTTC. This encodes CASSPLREGPYNEQFF.

This clone occurred a few times. The chain employs TRBV28 and TRBJ2-1; TRBD2 agrees at 13 bases. CDR3 size: 18 residues. CDR1 is MDHEN and CDR2 is SYDVKM in the germline V gene. Unmatched junction bases numbered 13, after V lost 3 bases and J lost 8 bases. Written as DNA, the CDR3 is TGTGCCAGCAGTTTCCCCCCGCGGACTAGCGGGAGAGGCGATGAGCAGTTCTTC. It specifies CASSFPPRTSGRGDEQFF.

This clone was picked up a small number of times. One end of the junction does not line up with germline, which may come from a read error. The chain is built from TRBV5-1 and TRBJ1-2; D ambiguous. In germline, CDR1 is SGHRS, CDR2 YFSETQ. The CDR3 contains 12 residues. CDR3 DNA: TGCGCCAGCAGCTTGTTCGGCCTGACATCAATCTTC. It encodes CASSLFGLTSIF. The whole variable domain, remainder taken from reference TRBV5-1 and TRBJ1-2, is KAGVTQTPRYLIKTRGQQVTLSCSPISGHRSVSWYQQTPGQGLQFLFEYFSETQRNKGNFPGRFSGRQFSNSRSEMNVSTLELGDSALYLCASSLFGLTSIFGSGTRLTVV.

The rearrangement links TRBV6-5 to TRBJ1-1; D possibly corresponds to TRBD1 (6 bases). The CDR3 covers 14 residues. CDR1 and CDR2 from the germline V gene are MNHEY and SVGAGI. V was shortened by 6 bases and J by 6 bases, with 17 bases between the two germline ends. Here the CDR3 reads CASRVAGDISEAFF. CDR3 in DNA: TGTGCCAGCAGGGTGGCAGGGGATATATCTGAAGCTTTCTTT.

This clone is a singleton in its sample. This chain joins TRBV27 and TRBJ2-3, with 7 bases matching TRBD2. Germline CDR1 reads MNHEY; CDR2 reads SMNVEV (reference sequence). The CDR3 loop spans 16 amino acids. V trimming: 3 bases; J trimming: 1 base; junction bases outside the gene matches: 7. Here the CDR3 DNA reads TGTGCCAGCAGTTTTCTGCCGGGAGGCGGCACAGATACGCAGTATTTT. Protein product: CASSFLPGGGTDTQYF.

The chain couples TRBV14 to TRBJ1-1; D not certain. The V end was cut by 1 base, the J end by 0 bases, with 9 bases between. The CDR3 length is 15 residues. Germline assignment: CDR1 SGHDN and CDR2 FVKESK. The CDR3 DNA reads TGTGCCAGCAGCCAAGTTCGAAGCCTGAACACTGAAGCTTTCTTT. Its translation is CASSQVRSLNTEAFF.

The chain couples TRBV9 to TRBJ1-3; TRBD1 is a possible D gene (5 bases). Germline loops: CDR1 SGDLS, CDR2 YYNGEE. V was trimmed by 4 bases and J by 0 bases, leaving 14 bases between them. This CDR3 spans 16 amino acids. The CDR3 here is CASSPTGESSGNTIYF. The CDR3 DNA reads as TGTGCCAGCAGCCCCACAGGCGAGAGCTCTGGAAACACCATATATTTT.

CDR3 region: CASSQDMGLDSYEQYF. DNA of the CDR3: TGCGCCAGCAGCCAAGACATGGGACTAGACTCCTACGAGCAGTACTTC. The chain carries TRBV4-1 and TRBJ2-7, with 8 nucleotides matching TRBD2. Germline loops: CDR1 MGHRA, CDR2 YSYEKL. V lost 0 bases, J lost 0 bases, and 4 bases stayed unmatched. This CDR3 region has 16 residues.

This chain links TRBV27 with TRBJ1-5; 11 bases match TRBD1. CDR3 size: 15 residues. The germline V gene encodes CDR1 MNHEY and CDR2 SMNVEV (reference sequence). V shed 4 bases and J 4 bases; nucleotides not matched to a gene: 3. The CDR3 sequence is CASSSDRGLNQPQHF. In nucleotides, the CDR3 is TGTGCCAGCAGTTCGGACAGGGGGCTAAATCAGCCCCAGCATTTT.

The J gene is TRBJ2-1, the V gene TRBV27; a possible D gene is TRBD1 (6 bases). Per germline, CDR1 MNHEY and CDR2 SMNVEV (reference sequence). Trimming removed 6 bases from V and 4 bases from J, with 10 bases in between. The CDR3 is made up of 13 amino acids. In nucleotides, the CDR3 is TGTGCCAGCAGCCCAGGGGCATACAATGAGCAGTTCTTC. Translating gives CASSPGAYNEQFF.